What follows are 7 T cell receptor beta chains derived from one specimen sequenced in a study of monozygotic twins with inflammatory bowel disease. TCRdb re-called the 5' RACE reads and gives one entry per CDR3 protein, without DNA. The table for this sample gives some 330,000 distinct CDR3 sequences. The sample consisted of blood. The receptors derive from a human donor with ulcerative colitis or Crohn's disease, or a healthy co-twin of an affected twin (not recorded which).

The rearrangement links TRBV30 to TRBJ2-6; absent DNA, TCRdb's TRBD1 call cannot be checked. This CDR3 spans 17 amino acids. Germline CDR1 GTSNPN, CDR2 SVGIG (reference sequence). The CDR3 spells CAWNRMTATSGANVLTF.

The V call is TRBV5-1, the J call TRBJ2-5; TCRdb gives TRBD1 as the D gene, but with no DNA this cannot be confirmed. CDR3 length: 15 residues. Germline CDR1 and CDR2: SGHRS and YFSETQ. CDR3 region: CASSFSATGGETQYF.

V and J are TRBV7-3 and TRBJ2-3; TCRdb's assignment of TRBD2 cannot be checked, as there is no DNA. The CDR3 totals 15 residues. Germline V gene lookup returns CDR1 SGHTA and CDR2 FQGTGA. CDR3 in amino acids: CASSLGIAGRDTQYF.

This chain uses TRBV14 with TRBJ2-2. This CDR3 is built from 14 residues. Per the germline V gene, CDR1 is SGHDN and CDR2 is FVKESK. The CDR3: CASSRFLYTGELVF.

The chain recombines TRBV12-3 or TRBV12-4 with TRBJ2-3. This CDR3 is 12 amino acids long. CDR3 residues: CASSPSEITQYF.

This chain's CDR3 is CASSRGQDNSPLHF. The chain carries TRBV5-4 and TRBJ1-6; with no DNA, the TCRdb D assignment of TRBD1 cannot be verified. The germline V gene has CDR1 SGHNT and CDR2 YYREEE (reference sequence). The CDR3 length is 14 residues.

The chain recombines TRBV12-3 or TRBV12-4 with TRBJ1-1. This CDR3 region has 13 residues. Here the CDR3 reads CASTSQMNTEAFF.